This T cell receptor (beta chain) was captured by sequencing in a study of spatial heterogeneity in lung cancer. This clonotype was detected many times. Per germline, CDR1 DFQATT and CDR2 SNEGSKA (reference sequence). This CDR3 comprises 14 residues. V lost 3 bases, J lost 0 bases, and 9 bases lay in between. TCRdb analysed the 5' RACE reads with MiXCR anew, one entry per CDR3 protein. Counted here are some 7,000 distinct CDR3 sequences, about 6.7% occurring once; the ten biggest clones make up 60% to 85%. The time point was: sample taken at primary tumor resection. Sequences were derived from PBMCs, sampled at surgery. The chain has TRBV20-1 and TRBJ2-1; no definite D call. The TCR sequence derives from a male donor with early-stage non-small cell lung cancer. This CDR3 is CSASSASSYNEQFF. DNA for the CDR3: TGCAGTGCTAGTTCCGCGAGCTCCTACAATGAGCAGTTCTTC.